This T cell receptor (beta chain) is from a study of cytomegalovirus exposure and HLA in healthy donors. Both 60 Vbeta primers and 13 Jbeta primers went into the PCR. Clones were read by immunoSEQ multiplex PCR, and TCRdb kept only the in-frame ones, dropping some. In the table there are 180,000 or so clones, around 80% of which are singletons. Comments on this clone: Its antigen is undetermined.

Overall study findings and caveats: 150 or so TCR beta chains were listed as cytomegalovirus-associated. It has been reported that TCR beta sequences accurately predicted the HLA-A and HLA-B alleles of most subjects. Earlier analysis looked at TCR beta V segments, and most were productive about 90% or about 30% of the time.

The ends lost 1 base at V and 4 bases at J; junction bases unmatched: 8. This CDR3 is built from 16 residues. The germline V gene has CDR1 SEHNR and CDR2 FQNEAQ (reference sequence). Each donor was nominally healthy when sampled (though unrecorded immune exposures were likely). The V call is TRBV7-9, the J call TRBJ2-7; 9 bases line up with TRBD1. This clonotype originated in a female donor in good health and CMV-seronegative. Sequenced material: PBMCs. CDR3 in DNA: TGTGCCAGCAGCTTAGGGACAGGGGCGCCTCATTACGAGCAGTACTTC. Amino acid sequence: CASSLGTGAPHYEQYF. The full variable domain, with the rest looked up from reference TRBV7-9 and TRBJ2-7, is DTGVSQNPRHKITKRGQNVTFRCDPISEHNRLYWYRQTLGQGPEFLTYFQNEAQLEKSRLLSDRFSAERPKGSFSTLEIQRTEQGDSAMYLCASSLGTGAPHYEQYFGPGTRLTVT.